This TCR beta chain originates from a study of control samples from healthy donors and cancer patients. The CDR3 covers 15 residues. The V gene's germline CDR1 is MGHRA and CDR2 YSYEKL. With V trimmed by 0 bases and J by 3 bases, 5 bases remained unmatched. Clones were sequenced by immunoSEQ multiplex PCR, and TCRdb holds only the in-frame ones, with some missing. The sample contains 120,000 to 150,000 clones, about 90% of which appear only once. The chain has TRBV4-1 and TRBJ2-7, with 7 nucleotides matching TRBD2. Sequencing was performed on blood. The TCR sequence derives from a man aged 18 to 35 in good health. CDR3 nucleotides: TGCGCCAGCAGCCAAGATAGGCGGGGGTTCTACGAGCAGTACTTC. It encodes CASSQDRRGFYEQYF.